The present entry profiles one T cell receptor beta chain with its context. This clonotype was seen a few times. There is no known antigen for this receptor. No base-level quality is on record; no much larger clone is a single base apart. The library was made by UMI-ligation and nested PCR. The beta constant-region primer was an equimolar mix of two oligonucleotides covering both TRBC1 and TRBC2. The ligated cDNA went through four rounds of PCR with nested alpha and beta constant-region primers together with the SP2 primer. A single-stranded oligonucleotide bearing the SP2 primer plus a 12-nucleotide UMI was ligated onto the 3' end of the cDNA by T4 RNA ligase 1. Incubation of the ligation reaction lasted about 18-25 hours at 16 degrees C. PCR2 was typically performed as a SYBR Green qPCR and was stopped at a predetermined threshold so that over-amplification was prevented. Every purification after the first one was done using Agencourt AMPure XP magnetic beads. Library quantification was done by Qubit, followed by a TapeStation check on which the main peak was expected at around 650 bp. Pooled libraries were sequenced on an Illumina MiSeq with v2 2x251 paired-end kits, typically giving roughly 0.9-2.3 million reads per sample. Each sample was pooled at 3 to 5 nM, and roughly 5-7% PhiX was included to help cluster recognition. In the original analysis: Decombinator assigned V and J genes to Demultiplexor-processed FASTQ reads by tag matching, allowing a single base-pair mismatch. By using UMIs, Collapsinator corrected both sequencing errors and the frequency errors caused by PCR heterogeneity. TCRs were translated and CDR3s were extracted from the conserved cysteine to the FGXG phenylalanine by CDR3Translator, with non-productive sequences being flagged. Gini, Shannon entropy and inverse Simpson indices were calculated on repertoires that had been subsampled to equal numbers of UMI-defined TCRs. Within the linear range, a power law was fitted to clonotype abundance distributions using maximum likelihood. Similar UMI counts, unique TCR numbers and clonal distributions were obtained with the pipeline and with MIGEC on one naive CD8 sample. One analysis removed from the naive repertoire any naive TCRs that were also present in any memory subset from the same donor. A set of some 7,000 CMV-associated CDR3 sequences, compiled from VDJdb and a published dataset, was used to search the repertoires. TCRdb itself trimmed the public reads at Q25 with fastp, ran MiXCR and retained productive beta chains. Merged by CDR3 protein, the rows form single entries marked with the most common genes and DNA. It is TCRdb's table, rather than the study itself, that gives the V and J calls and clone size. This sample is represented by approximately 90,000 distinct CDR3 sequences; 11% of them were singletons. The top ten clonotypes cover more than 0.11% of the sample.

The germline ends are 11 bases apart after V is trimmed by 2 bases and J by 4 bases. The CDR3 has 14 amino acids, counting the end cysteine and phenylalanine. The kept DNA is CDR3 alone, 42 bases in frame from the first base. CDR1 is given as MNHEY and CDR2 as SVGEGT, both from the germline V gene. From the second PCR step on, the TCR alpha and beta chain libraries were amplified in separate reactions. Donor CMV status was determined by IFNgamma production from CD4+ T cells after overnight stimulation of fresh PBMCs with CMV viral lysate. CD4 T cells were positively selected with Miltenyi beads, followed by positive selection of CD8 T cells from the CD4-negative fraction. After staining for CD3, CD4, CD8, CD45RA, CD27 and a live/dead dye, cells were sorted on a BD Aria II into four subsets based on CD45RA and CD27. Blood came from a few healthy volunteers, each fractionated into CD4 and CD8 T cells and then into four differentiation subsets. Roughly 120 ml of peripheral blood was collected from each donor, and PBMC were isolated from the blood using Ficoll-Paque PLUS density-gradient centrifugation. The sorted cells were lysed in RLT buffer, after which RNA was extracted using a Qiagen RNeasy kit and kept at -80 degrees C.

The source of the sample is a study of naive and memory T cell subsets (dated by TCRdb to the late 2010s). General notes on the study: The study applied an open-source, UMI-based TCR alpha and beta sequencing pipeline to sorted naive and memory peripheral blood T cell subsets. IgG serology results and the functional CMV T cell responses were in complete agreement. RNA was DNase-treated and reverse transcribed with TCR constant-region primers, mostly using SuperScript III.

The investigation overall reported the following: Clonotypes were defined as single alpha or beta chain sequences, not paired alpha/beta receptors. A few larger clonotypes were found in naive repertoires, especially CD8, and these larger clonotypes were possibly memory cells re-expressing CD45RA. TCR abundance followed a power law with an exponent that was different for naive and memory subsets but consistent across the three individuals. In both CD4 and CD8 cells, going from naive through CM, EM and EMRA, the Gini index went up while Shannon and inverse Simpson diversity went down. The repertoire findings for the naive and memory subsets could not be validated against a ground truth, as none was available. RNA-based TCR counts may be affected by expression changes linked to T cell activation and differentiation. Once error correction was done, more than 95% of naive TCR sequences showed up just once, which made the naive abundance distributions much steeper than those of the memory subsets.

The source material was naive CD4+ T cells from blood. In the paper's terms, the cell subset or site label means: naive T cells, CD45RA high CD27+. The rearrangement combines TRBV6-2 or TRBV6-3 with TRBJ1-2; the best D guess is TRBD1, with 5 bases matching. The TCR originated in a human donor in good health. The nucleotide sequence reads TGTGCCAGCAGTTACGCCGGGACGGCCTATGGCTACACCTTC. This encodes CASSYAGTAYGYTF.